The sequence of this T cell receptor beta chain was determined in a study of early T cells in non-severe SARS-CoV-2 infection. Overall study context: Chains were unpaired, as sequencing was done on bulk RNA from unsorted whole blood.

About this clonotype itself: What it binds is unknown. This may come from a read error, since a much larger clone is one base off.

General study results and limits: Using VDJdb, the matching emphasized anti-spike CD8 responses while missing private and CD4 specificities.

Individually, cDNA molecules had unique molecular identifiers attached to them. TCRdb re-derived calls from the 5' RACE reads in MiXCR, one entry per CDR3 protein. The sample lists roughly 31,000 distinct CDR3 sequences; 8.5% to 10% were seen once. This TCR came from an adult who was a healthcare worker with PCR-confirmed SARS-CoV-2 infection or an uninfected control (not recorded which). Input material: whole blood.

CDR3 amino acids: CASSVGVGQAETQNF. CDR3 DNA: TGTGCCAGCAGCGTCGGGGTAGGACAGGCGGAGACCCAGAACTTC. V and J are TRBV9 and TRBJ2-5; TRBD1 matches at 7 bases. This CDR3 has 15 amino acids. CDR1 is SGDLS and CDR2 is YYNGEE in the germline V gene.